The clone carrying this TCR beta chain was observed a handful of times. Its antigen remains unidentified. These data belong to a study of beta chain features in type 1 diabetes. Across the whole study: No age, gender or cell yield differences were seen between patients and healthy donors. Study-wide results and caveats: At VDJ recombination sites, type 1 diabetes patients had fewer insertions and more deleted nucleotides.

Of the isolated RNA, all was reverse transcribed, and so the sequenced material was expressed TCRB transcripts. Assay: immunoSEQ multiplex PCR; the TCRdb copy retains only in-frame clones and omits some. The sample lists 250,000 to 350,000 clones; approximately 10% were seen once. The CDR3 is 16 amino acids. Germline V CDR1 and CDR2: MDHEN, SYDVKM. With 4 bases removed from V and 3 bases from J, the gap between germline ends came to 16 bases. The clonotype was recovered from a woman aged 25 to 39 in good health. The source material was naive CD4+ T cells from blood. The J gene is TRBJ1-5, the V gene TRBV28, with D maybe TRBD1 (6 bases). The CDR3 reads CASSSPRHRANQPQHF. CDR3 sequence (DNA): TGTGCCAGCAGTTCCCCCAGACACAGGGCCAATCAGCCCCAGCATTTT.